Sequencing of this T cell receptor beta chain was carried out in a study of T-cell memory formation after mild COVID-19. Study summary: TCR clusters were mostly donor specific. Study outcomes and limitations: Researchers report contracting CD4+ clones mostly in CM and EM, with CD8+ clones in EMRA.

Constant-segment primers and 5'RACE yielded cDNA libraries for TCR alpha and TCR beta, each carrying sample barcodes and UMIs. Via MiXCR, TCRdb re-called the 5' RACE reads, giving one row per CDR3 protein. The sample holds about 600,000 distinct CDR3 sequences, roughly 21% seen once. About this clonotype itself: What it binds is unknown.

With 4 bases removed from V and 15 bases from J, the gap between germline ends came to 15 bases. The CDR3 is 12 residues long. This receptor was obtained from an adult woman who had mild COVID-19 (a few samples of this study predate the infection). Cell type and time point are not known. Sequencing input: PBMCs or a T cell subset sorted from them (not recorded which). The V gene is TRBV12-3 or TRBV12-4, the J gene TRBJ1-4, with a weak D call TRBD1 (6 bases). The CDR3 region is CASSSPDRMVFF. The CDR3 nucleotides are TGTGCCAGCAGTTCACCCGACAGGATGGTGTTTTTT.